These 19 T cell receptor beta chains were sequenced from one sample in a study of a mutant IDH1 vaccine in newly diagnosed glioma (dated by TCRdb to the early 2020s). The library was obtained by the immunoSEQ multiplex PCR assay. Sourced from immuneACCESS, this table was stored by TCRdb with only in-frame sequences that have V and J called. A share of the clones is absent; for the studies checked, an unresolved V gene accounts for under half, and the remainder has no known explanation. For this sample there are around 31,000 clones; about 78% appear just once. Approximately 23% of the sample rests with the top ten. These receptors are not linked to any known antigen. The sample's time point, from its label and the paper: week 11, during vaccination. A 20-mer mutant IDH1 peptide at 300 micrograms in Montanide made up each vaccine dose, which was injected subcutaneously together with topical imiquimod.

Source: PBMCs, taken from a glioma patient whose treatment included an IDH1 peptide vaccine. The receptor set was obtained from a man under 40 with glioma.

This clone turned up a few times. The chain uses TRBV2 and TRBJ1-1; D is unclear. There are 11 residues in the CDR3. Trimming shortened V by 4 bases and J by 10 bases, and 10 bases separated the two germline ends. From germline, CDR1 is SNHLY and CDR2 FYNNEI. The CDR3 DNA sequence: TGTGCCAGCAGTGTTAAACTAGGAGCTTTCTTT. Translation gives CASSVKLGAFF.

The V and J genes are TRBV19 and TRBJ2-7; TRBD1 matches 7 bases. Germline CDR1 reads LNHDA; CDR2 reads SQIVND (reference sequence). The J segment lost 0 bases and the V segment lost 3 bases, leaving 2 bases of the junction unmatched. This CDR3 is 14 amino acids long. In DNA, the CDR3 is TGTGCCAGTAGTATTGGGACAGCCTCCTACGAGCAGTACTTC. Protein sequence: CASSIGTASYEQYF.

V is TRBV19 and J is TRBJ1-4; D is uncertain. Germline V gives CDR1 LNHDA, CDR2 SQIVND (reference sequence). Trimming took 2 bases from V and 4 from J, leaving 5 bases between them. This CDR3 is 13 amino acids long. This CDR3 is CASSISGNEKLFF. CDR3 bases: TGTGCCAGTAGTATATCCGGTAATGAAAAACTGTTTTTT.

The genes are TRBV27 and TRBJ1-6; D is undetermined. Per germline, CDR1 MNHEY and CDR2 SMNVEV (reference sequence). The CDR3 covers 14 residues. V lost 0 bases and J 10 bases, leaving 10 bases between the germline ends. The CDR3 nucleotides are TGTGCCAGCAGTTTATCGTCATACGACTCACCCCTCCACTTT. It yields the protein CASSLSSYDSPLHF.

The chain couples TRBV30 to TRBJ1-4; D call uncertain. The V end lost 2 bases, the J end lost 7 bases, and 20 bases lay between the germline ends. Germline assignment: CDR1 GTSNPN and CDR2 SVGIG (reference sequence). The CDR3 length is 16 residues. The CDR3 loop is CAWSFPQVVRGEKLFF. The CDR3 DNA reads TGTGCCTGGAGTTTCCCACAAGTGGTGCGGGGTGAAAAACTGTTTTTT.

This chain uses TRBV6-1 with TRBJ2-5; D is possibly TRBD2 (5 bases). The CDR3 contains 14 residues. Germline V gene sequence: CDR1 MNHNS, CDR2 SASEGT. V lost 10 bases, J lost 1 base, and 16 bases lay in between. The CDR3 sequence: CATRIRGFQETQYF. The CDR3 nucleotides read TGTGCCACGAGAATTCGGGGATTCCAAGAGACCCAGTACTTC.

DNA of the CDR3: TGTGCCAGCAGTGAAGGGGATCTCGATGAGCAGTTCTTC. Its translation: CASSEGDLDEQFF. J is TRBJ2-1 and V is TRBV2; D is undetermined. V lost 1 base, J lost 8 bases, and 9 bases lay in between. The germline CDR1 and CDR2 sequences are SNHLY and FYNNEI. The CDR3 has 13 residues.

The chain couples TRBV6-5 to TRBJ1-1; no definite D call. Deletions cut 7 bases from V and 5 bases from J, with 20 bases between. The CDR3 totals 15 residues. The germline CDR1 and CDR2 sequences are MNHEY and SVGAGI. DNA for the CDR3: TGTGCCAGCACCCACACTAGGGTTATTGGAACTGAAGCTTTCTTT. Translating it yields CASTHTRVIGTEAFF.

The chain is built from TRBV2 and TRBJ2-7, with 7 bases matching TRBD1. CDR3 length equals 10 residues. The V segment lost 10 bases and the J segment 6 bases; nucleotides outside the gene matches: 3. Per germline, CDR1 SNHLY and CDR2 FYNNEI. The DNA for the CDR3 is TGTGCCACCAACAGGGGCGAGCAGTACTTC. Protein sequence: CATNRGEQYF.

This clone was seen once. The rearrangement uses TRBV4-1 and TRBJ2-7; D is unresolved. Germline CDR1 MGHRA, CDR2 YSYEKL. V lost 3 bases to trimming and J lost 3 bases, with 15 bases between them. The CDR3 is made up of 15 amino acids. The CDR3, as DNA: TGCGCCAGCAGCCACCCACCTCGAGGAGTCTACGAGCAGTACTTC. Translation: CASSHPPRGVYEQYF.

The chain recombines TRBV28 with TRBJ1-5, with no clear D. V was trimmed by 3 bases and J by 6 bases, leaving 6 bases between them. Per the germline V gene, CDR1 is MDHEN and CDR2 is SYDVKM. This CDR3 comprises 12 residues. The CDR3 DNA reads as TGTGCCAGCAGTTTTCCAGTTCAGCCCCAGCATTTT. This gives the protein CASSFPVQPQHF. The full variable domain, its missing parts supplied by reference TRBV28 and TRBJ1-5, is DVKVTQSSRYLVKRTGEKVFLECVQDMDHENMFWYRQDPGLGLRLIYFSYDVKMKEKGDIPEGYSVSREKKERFSLILESASTNQTSMYLCASSFPVQPQHFGDGTRLSIL.

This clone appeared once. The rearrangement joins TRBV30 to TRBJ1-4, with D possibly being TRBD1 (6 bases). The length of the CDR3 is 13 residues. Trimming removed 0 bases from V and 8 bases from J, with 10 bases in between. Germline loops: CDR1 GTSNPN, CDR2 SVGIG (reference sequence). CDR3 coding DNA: TGTGCCTGGAGTGTGGGGGCTGGAGAAAAACTGTTTTTT. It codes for CAWSVGAGEKLFF.

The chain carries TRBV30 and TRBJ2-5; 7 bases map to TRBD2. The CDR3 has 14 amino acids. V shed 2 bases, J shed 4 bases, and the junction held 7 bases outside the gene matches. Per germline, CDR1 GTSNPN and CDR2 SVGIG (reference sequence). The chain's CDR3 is CAWSFGGGLETQYF. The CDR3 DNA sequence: TGTGCCTGGAGTTTTGGGGGGGGATTAGAGACCCAGTACTTC.

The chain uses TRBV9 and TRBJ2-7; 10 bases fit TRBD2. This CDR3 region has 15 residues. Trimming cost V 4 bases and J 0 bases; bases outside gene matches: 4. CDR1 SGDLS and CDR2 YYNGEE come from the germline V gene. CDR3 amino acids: CASSLSSGSSYEQYF. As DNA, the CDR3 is TGTGCCAGCAGCCTCTCTAGCGGGAGCTCCTACGAGCAGTACTTC.

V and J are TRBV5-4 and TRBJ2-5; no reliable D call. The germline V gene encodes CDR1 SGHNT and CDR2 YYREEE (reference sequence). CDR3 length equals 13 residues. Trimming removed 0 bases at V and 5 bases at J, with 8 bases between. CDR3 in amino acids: CASSLDSRETQYF. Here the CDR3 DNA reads TGTGCCAGCAGCTTGGACAGTAGGGAGACCCAGTACTTC.

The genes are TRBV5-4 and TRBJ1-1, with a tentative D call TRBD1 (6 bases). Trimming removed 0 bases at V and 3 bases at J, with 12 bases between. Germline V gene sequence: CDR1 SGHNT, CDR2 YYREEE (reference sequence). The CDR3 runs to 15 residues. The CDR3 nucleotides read TGTGCCAGCAGCTTGGTCGGCAGGGGCTACACTGAAGCTTTCTTT. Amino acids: CASSLVGRGYTEAFF.

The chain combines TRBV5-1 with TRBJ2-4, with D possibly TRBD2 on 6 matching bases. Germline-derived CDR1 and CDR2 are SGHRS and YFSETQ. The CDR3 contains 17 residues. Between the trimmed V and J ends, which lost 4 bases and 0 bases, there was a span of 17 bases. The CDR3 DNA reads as TGCGCCAGCAGCACCCGCGGGACGGAGGTAGCCAAAAACATTCAGTACTTC. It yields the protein CASSTRGTEVAKNIQYF.

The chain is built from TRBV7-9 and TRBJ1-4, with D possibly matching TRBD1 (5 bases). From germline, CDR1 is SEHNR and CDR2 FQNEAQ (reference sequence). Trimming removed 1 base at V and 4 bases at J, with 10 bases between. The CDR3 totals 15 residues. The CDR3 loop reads CASSLGGTGNEKLFF. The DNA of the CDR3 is TGTGCCAGCAGCTTAGGTGGGACGGGTAATGAAAAACTGTTTTTT.

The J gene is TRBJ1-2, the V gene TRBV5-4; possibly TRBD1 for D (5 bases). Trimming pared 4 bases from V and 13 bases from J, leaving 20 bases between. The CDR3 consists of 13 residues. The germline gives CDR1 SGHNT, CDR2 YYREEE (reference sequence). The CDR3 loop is CASSPGTETIGTF. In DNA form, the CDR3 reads TGTGCCAGCAGCCCCGGGACGGAAACGATCGGCACCTTC.